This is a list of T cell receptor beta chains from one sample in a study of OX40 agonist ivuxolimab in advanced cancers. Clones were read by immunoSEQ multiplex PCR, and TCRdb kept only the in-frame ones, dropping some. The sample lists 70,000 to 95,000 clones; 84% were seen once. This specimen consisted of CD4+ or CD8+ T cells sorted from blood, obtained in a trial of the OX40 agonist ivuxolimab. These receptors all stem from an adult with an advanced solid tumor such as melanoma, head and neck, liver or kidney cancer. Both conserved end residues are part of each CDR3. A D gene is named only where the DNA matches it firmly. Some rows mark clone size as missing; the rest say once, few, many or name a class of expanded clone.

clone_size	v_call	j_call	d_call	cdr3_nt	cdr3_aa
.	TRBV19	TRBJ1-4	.	TGTGCCAGTAGTACAGGTCCTAGAAGAGAAAAACTGTTTTTT	CASSTGPRREKLFF
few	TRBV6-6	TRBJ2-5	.	TGTGCCAGCTCGAGGTCTACCCAAGAGACCCAGTACTTC	CASSRSTQETQYF
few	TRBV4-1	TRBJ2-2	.	TGCGCCAGCAGCCAAGTTAGCACAGCCACCGGGGAGCTGTTTTTT	CASSQVSTATGELFF
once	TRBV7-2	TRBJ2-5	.	TGTGCCAGCAGCCCCGAGCGAGCGCTCGAGACCCAGTACTTC	CASSPERALETQYF
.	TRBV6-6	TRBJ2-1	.	TGTGCCAGCAGTTACTCGCACGAGAATGAGCAGTTCTTC	CASSYSHENEQFF
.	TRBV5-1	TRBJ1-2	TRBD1	TGCGCCAGCAAACCCTTTCTGACAGGGGGCGGCTGGAACTATGGCTACACCTTC	CASKPFLTGGGWNYGYTF
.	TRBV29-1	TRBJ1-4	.	TGCAGCGTAGTAGACAGTGGAAATGAAAAACTGTTTTTT	CSVVDSGNEKLFF
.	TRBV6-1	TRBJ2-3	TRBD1	TGTGCCAGCACTCGGGACAGGGGCAGGACAGATACGCAGTATTTT	CASTRDRGRTDTQYF
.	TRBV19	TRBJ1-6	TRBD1	TGTGGCCTTGGGGGACAGGGGGATTTTTATTCACCCCTCCACTTT	CGLGGQGDFYSPLHF
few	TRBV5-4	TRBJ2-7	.	TGTGCCAGCAGGAGCGGAGGATCCTACGAGCAGTACTTC	CASRSGGSYEQYF
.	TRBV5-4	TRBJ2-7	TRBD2	TGTGCCAGCAGCACGACTAGCGGGGGGTATTACGAGCAGTACTTC	CASSTTSGGYYEQYF
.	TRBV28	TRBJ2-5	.	TGTGCCAGCAGTCTCCGGTGGGGCGACCAAGAGACCCAGTACTTC	CASSLRWGDQETQYF
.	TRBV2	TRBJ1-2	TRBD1	TGTGCCAGCAGTGAAAATTTAGGGGGCGTCTATGGCTACACCTTC	CASSENLGGVYGYTF
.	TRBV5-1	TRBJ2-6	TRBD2	TGCGCCAGCAGCTCGGGAGGGTCTGGGGCCAACGTCCTGACTTTC	CASSSGGSGANVLTF
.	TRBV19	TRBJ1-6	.	TGTGCCAGTAGTCAGGGTTTAGGGGACGGTTCACCCCTCCACTTT	CASSQGLGDGSPLHF
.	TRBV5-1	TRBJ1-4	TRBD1	TGCGCCAGCAGCTCAGGACAGGGAAGGGAAAAACTGTTTTTT	CASSSGQGREKLFF